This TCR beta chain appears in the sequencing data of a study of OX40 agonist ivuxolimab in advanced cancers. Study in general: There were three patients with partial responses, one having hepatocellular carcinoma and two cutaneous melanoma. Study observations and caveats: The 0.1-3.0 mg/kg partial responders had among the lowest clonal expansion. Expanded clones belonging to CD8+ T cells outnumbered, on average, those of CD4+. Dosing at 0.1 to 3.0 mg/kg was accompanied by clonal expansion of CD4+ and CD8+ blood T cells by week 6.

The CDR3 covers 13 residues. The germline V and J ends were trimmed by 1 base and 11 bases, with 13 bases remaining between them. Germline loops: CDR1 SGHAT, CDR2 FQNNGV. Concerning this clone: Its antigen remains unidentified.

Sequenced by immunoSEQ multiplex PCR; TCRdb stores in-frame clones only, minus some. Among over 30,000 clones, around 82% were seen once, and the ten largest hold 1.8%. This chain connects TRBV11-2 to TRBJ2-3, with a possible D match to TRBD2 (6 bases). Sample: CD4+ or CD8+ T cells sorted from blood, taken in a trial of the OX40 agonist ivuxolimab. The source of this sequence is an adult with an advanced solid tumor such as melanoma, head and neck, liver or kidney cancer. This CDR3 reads CASSLAHGGWQYF. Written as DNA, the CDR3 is TGTGCCAGCAGCTTAGCCCACGGAGGGTGGCAGTATTTT.